This T cell receptor (beta chain) was identified during a study of T cells after yellow fever vaccination. In germline, CDR1 is MNHEY, CDR2 SMNVEV (reference sequence). This CDR3 has 15 amino acids. V lost 6 bases to trimming and J lost 3 bases; unmatched junction nucleotides: 7. One entry per CDR3 protein results from TCRdb running MiXCR on the 5' RACE reads. The sample has 350,000 or so distinct CDR3 sequences, 7% to 10% seen once. This clonotype was sampled from a man between 18 and 35 years old who received the YFV17D yellow fever vaccine. Material: PBMCs, obtained roughly seven weeks after the first yellow fever vaccination. This chain uses TRBV27 with TRBJ1-4; 7 positions agree with TRBD1. Here the CDR3 reads CASRLTGAANEKLFF. The CDR3 DNA follows: TGTGCCAGCAGGCTCACAGGGGCGGCTAATGAAAAACTGTTTTTT. The full variable domain, in which reference TRBV27 and TRBJ1-4 provide the parts outside the CDR3, is EAQVTQNPRYLITVTGKKLTVTCSQNMNHEYMSWYRQDPGLGLRQIYYSMNVEVTDKGDVPEGYKVSRKEKRNFPLILESPSPNQTSLYFCASRLTGAANEKLFFGSGTQLSVL.